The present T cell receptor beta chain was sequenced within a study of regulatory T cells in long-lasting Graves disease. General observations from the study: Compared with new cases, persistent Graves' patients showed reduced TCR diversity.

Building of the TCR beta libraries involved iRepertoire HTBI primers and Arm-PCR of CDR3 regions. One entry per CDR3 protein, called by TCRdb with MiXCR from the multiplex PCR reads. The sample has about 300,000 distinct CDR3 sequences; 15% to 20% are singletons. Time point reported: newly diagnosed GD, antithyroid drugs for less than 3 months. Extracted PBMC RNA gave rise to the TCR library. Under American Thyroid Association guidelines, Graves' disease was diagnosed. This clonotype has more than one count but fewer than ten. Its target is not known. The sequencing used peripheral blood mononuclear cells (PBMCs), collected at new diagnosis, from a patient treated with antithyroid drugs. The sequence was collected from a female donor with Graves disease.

CDR3 DNA sequence: TGCAGCGTTGACAGGGGAAACACCATATATTTT. This sequence encodes CSVDRGNTIYF. The rearrangement uses TRBV29-1 and TRBJ1-3; the D is unclear. Germline CDR1 SQVTM, CDR2 ANQGSEA. The V and J ends lost 3 bases and 4 bases respectively, with 4 bases between them. This CDR3 contains 11 residues. Full variable domain (missing parts from reference TRBV29-1 and TRBJ1-3): SAVISQKPSRDICQRGTSLTIQCQVDSQVTMMFWYRQQPGQSLTLIATANQGSEATYESGFVIDKFPISRPNLTFSTLTVSNMSPEDSSIYLCSVDRGNTIYFGEGSWLTVV.